One sample yielded the 18 T cell receptor beta chains listed below, sequenced in a study of blood T cell repertoires in COVID-19. Clones were sequenced by immunoSEQ multiplex PCR, and TCRdb holds only the in-frame ones, with some missing. In the table there are some 96,000 clones, around nine tenths of which are singletons. The sequenced sample was peripheral blood. The receptors shown here come from a man aged 55 to 70 with acute or convalescent COVID-19.

The rearrangement uses TRBV27 and TRBJ1-6, with D possibly TRBD1 on 5 matching bases. The germline CDR1 and CDR2 sequences are MNHEY and SMNVEV (reference sequence). The CDR3 is 13 amino acids. V was trimmed by 3 bases and J by 10 bases, leaving 10 bases between them. CDR3 in amino acids: CASSFTGTSPLHF. The CDR3 bases are TGTGCCAGCAGTTTTACAGGAACGTCACCCCTCCACTTT.

V and J are TRBV6-5 and TRBJ1-2; 7 bases line up with TRBD1. The germline CDR1 and CDR2 sequences are MNHEY and SVGAGI. This CDR3 spans 12 amino acids. V lost 7 bases, J lost 6 bases, and 5 bases stayed unmatched. CDR3 protein: CASIGQEDGYTF. CDR3 DNA: TGTGCCAGCATTGGACAGGAAGATGGCTACACCTTC.

As to this clone: The sample holds other DNA sequences that translate to the same CDR3. The chain combines TRBV2 with TRBJ1-2, with 7 nucleotides matching TRBD1. Germline CDR1 SNHLY, CDR2 FYNNEI. The J segment lost 0 bases and the V segment lost 5 bases, leaving 6 bases of the junction unmatched. The length of the CDR3 is 15 residues. CDR3 nucleotide sequence: TGTGCCAGCAGTACACAGGGGTTTGCTAACTATGGCTACACCTTC. Its protein is CASSTQGFANYGYTF.

The chain couples TRBV6-5 to TRBJ1-2; D remains unclear. CDR3 length: 11 amino acids. Germline V CDR1 and CDR2: MNHEY, SVGAGI. Trimming pared 6 bases from V and 4 bases from J, leaving 6 bases between. The CDR3 DNA reads as TGTGCCAGCAGGGGAGGCTATGGCTACACCTTC. Translated: CASRGGYGYTF.

In its sample, this clone was seen a few times. CDR3 region: CSVPLAGPFYNEQFF. CDR3 DNA sequence: TGCAGCGTTCCTTTAGCGGGGCCCTTTTACAATGAGCAGTTCTTC. The rearrangement links TRBV29-1 to TRBJ2-1, with TRBD2 matching over 8 bases. CDR3 size: 15 residues. V trimming: 5 bases; J trimming: 4 bases; junction bases outside the gene matches: 10. The germline V gene encodes CDR1 SQVTM and CDR2 ANQGSEA.

The gene calls are TRBV12-3 or TRBV12-4 and TRBJ1-1, with a tentative D call TRBD1 (5 bases). CDR3 length: 13 amino acids. V lost 7 bases and J lost 5, with 14 bases in between. The CDR3 loop is CASTPVGGTEAFF. CDR3 sequence (DNA): TGTGCCAGCACCCCTGTGGGGGGAACTGAAGCTTTCTTT.

The CDR3 bases are TGCGCCAGCAGCTTGGGTGGGCCAAGCTCTGGAAACACCATATATTTT. Its translation is CASSLGGPSSGNTIYF. The rearrangement links TRBV5-1 to TRBJ1-3, with no clear D. Germline V lookup: CDR1 SGHRS, CDR2 YFSETQ. Trimming took off 0 bases at V and 0 bases at J, with 10 bases between the two ends. CDR3 length: 16 residues. Full variable domain (missing parts from reference TRBV5-1 and TRBJ1-3): KAGVTQTPRYLIKTRGQQVTLSCSPISGHRSVSWYQQTPGQGLQFLFEYFSETQRNKGNFPGRFSGRQFSNSRSEMNVSTLELGDSALYLCASSLGGPSSGNTIYFGEGSWLTVV.

This clone was detected only once. This sequence joins TRBV4-2 and TRBJ1-2; 7 bases map to TRBD1. CDR1 is LGHNA, CDR2 YNFKEQ, per germline. This CDR3 is built from 13 residues. V lost 1 base, J lost 7 bases, and 3 bases stayed unmatched. The chain's CDR3 is CASSQGGDSGYTF. DNA of the CDR3: TGTGCCAGCAGCCAAGGGGGGGACAGTGGCTACACCTTC.

The chain has TRBV5-6 and TRBJ1-4; D is undetermined. Trimming took off 1 base at V and 10 bases at J, with 11 bases between the two ends. Per germline, CDR1 SGHDT and CDR2 YYEEEE. The CDR3 has 13 residues. The CDR3 DNA sequence: TGTGCCAGCAGCTTGAGCAGGCAGGCAAAACTGTTTTTT. Residues: CASSLSRQAKLFF. The full variable domain, its missing parts supplied by reference TRBV5-6 and TRBJ1-4, is DAGVTQSPTHLIKTRGQQVTLRCSPKSGHDTVSWYQQALGQGPQFIFQYYEEEERQRGNFPDRFSGHQFPNYSSELNVNALLLGDSALYLCASSLSRQAKLFFGSGTQLSVL.

The V gene is TRBV30, the J gene TRBJ1-3; no reliable D call. The CDR3 extends over 15 amino acids. Germline CDR1 GTSNPN, CDR2 SVGIG (reference sequence). Trimming pared 3 bases from V and 3 bases from J, leaving 15 bases between. As DNA, the CDR3 is TGTGCCTGGAGAGTTCCCATAGGGAGTGGAAACACCATATATTTT. Translated: CAWRVPIGSGNTIYF. The variable domain in full, with the rest retrieved from reference TRBV30 and TRBJ1-3, is SQTIHQWPATLVQPVGSPLSLECTVEGTSNPNLYWYRQAAGRGLQLLFYSVGIGQISSEVPQNLSASRPQDRQFILSSKKLLLSDSGFYLCAWRVPIGSGNTIYFGEGSWLTVV.

The rearrangement uses TRBV6-5 and TRBJ1-3; 7 positions agree with TRBD1. Trimming at V came to 8 bases and at J to 0 bases, leaving 7 bases not matched to a gene. Germline V lookup: CDR1 MNHEY, CDR2 SVGAGI. This CDR3 contains 15 residues. The CDR3 reads CASEKTGSSGNTIYF. DNA of the CDR3: TGTGCCAGCGAAAAGACAGGGAGCTCTGGAAACACCATATATTTT.

In nucleotides, the CDR3 is TGTGCCAGCAGCAGGGACAGGGGCTGGTATGGCTACACCTTC. Encoded protein: CASSRDRGWYGYTF. This sequence joins TRBV7-2 and TRBJ1-2; the match to TRBD1 covers 10 bases. V lost 5 bases and J lost 5; bases outside the gene matches: 5. Germline lookup yields CDR1 SGHTA and CDR2 FQGNSA. The CDR3 is 14 amino acids.

J is TRBJ1-4 and V is TRBV6-1; D call uncertain. This CDR3 is built from 17 residues. The germline V gene has CDR1 MNHNS and CDR2 SASEGT. V was clipped by 4 bases and J by 7 bases, with 22 bases between them. The CDR3 sequence is CASSGLLGRPSGEKLFF. CDR3 nucleotides: TGTGCCAGCAGTGGTCTTCTAGGCCGACCCTCGGGTGAAAAACTGTTTTTT.

The rearrangement uses TRBV7-9 and TRBJ1-1; D is uncertain. The CDR3 contains 15 residues. Germline CDR1 is SEHNR and CDR2 is FQNEAQ (reference sequence). V lost 4 bases and J 4 bases, leaving 16 bases between the germline ends. In DNA, the CDR3 is TGTGCCAGCAGCTCCGCCGGTGTTCGGGGCACTGAAGCTTTCTTT. This encodes CASSSAGVRGTEAFF.

J is TRBJ2-3 and V is TRBV7-2, with D perhaps TRBD2 (6 bases). Germline V gene data show CDR1 as SGHTA and CDR2 as FQGNSA. Trimming stripped 1 base from V and 0 bases from J, with 11 bases between. The CDR3 runs 16 residues. The CDR3 region has the DNA TGTGCCAGCAGCTTAGTGGCGGGGTTTAGCACAGATACGCAGTATTTT. Translated: CASSLVAGFSTDTQYF.

This clone was observed a single time. The rearrangement uses TRBV27 and TRBJ1-1; 7 bases are a match to TRBD1. V was pared by 5 bases and J by 5 bases, with 5 bases of the junction left unmatched. The length of the CDR3 is 13 residues. The germline V gene encodes CDR1 MNHEY and CDR2 SMNVEV (reference sequence). CDR3 amino acids: CASSAYRGTEAFF. In DNA, the CDR3 is TGTGCCAGCAGTGCATACAGGGGAACTGAAGCTTTCTTT.

The chain employs TRBV19 and TRBJ1-4; 7 bases match TRBD1. Trimming took 5 bases from V and 2 from J; bases not matched to a gene: 5. This CDR3 has 15 residues. Germline-derived CDR1 and CDR2 are LNHDA and SQIVND (reference sequence). The CDR3 DNA follows: TGTGCCAGTAGTGGAAAGGGACAGACTAATGAAAAACTGTTTTTT. As protein: CASSGKGQTNEKLFF.

The rearrangement links TRBV30 to TRBJ1-5, with D hard to call. Per the germline V gene, CDR1 is GTSNPN and CDR2 is SVGIG (reference sequence). V lost 1 base and J 6 bases, leaving 10 bases between the germline ends. This CDR3 has 13 residues. CDR3 DNA sequence: TGTGCCTGGAGTGAGCAGGCTCCTCAGCCCCAGCATTTT. As protein: CAWSEQAPQPQHF. Based on the CDR3 plus reference TRBV30 and TRBJ1-5, the full variable domain is SQTIHQWPATLVQPVGSPLSLECTVEGTSNPNLYWYRQAAGRGLQLLFYSVGIGQISSEVPQNLSASRPQDRQFILSSKKLLLSDSGFYLCAWSEQAPQPQHFGDGTRLSIL.